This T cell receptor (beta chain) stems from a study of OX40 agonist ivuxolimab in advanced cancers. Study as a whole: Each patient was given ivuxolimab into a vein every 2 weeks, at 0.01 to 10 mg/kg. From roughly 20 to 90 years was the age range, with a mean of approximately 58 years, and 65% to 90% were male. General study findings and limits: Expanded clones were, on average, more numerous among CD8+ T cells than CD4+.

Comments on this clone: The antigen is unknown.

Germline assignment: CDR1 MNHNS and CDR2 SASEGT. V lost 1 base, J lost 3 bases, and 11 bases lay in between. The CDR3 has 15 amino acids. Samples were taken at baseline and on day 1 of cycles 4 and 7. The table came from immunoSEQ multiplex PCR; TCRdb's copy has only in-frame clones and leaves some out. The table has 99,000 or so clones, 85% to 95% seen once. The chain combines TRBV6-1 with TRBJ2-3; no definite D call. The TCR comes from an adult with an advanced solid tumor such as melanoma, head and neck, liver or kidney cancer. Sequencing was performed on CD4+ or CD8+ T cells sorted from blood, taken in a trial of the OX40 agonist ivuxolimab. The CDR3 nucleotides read TGTGCCAGCAGTGAAGTAGGAGTAGATACAGATACGCAGTATTTT. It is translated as CASSEVGVDTDTQYF.